The present entry profiles one T cell receptor beta chain with its context. Trimming stripped 5 bases from V and 3 bases from J, with 12 bases between. Germline CDR1 reads MGHRA; CDR2 reads YSYEKL. The CDR3 extends over 14 amino acids. The data were obtained in a study of blood T cell repertoires in COVID-19. Study context: PBMCs, B-cell-depleted T cells, or T cells provided the cDNA or gDNA that made up the material.

Per the authors' pipeline: Estimated nucleated cell counts came from reference gene primer amplification. The protocol was immunoSEQ multiplex PCR, while the TCRdb copy is restricted to in-frame clones and leaves out a portion. That table furnishes V, J and clone size, whereas the DNA furnished D and trimming. Of tens of thousands of clones detected, roughly 90% appear once; the ten largest clones hold less than 2.5%. The chain joins TRBV4-1 to TRBJ2-3; D remains ambiguous. Sequencing was carried out using peripheral blood. This receptor was taken from a human donor with active COVID-19. The donor label of this sample is uncertain. The DNA for the CDR3 is TGCGCCAGCAGCTATATGTTACAGACAGATACGCAGTATTTT. This sequence encodes CASSYMLQTDTQYF.